The clone carrying this TCR beta chain counts as medium-sized. J was trimmed by 4 bases and V by 4 bases; bases with no gene match: 8. Germline assignment: CDR1 SGHRS and CDR2 YFSETQ. This CDR3 contains 15 residues. The entry originates in a study of metastatic and nonmetastatic thyroid tumors. Nobody among the patients had been given any treatment before thyroid surgery. TCRdb recomputed clones from the PCR reads via MiXCR. The sample includes under 20,000 clones, 3.5% to 4.5% seen only once; the top ten take under 25%. The genes are TRBV5-1 and TRBJ1-3; 7 bases are a match to TRBD1. Sequencing was done on a sample of tumor tissue. This TCR was recovered from a female donor with papillary thyroid cancer or a benign thyroid nodule (not recorded which). Some clones in this sample may be carry-over from other donors' samples. DNA for the CDR3: TGCGCCAGCAGCACCAATACAGGGGTAGGAAACACCATATATTTT. It is translated as CASSTNTGVGNTIYF.